A single sample is the source of the 29 T cell receptor beta chains below, sequenced in a study of Graves' ophthalmopathy and Graves' hyperthyroidism. CDR3 regions of TCR beta were amplified from RNA transcripts. First-round RT-PCR relied on HTBI primers, and a second-round multiplex PCR came next. TCRdb re-derived calls from the multiplex PCR reads in MiXCR, one entry per CDR3 protein. The sample lists over a million distinct CDR3 sequences, about 38% seen once, with 11% in the top ten. The sequenced sample was peripheral blood or thyroid tissue (not recorded which). Every receptor here comes from an adult man with Graves' hyperthyroidism.

V usage is TRBV7-3 and J usage is TRBJ1-2; D uncertain. V was clipped by 5 bases and J by 12 bases, with 16 bases between them. In germline, CDR1 is SGHTA, CDR2 FQGTGA. The CDR3 extends over 12 amino acids. CDR3 bases: TGTGCCAGCAGCCGCGCCGCAGGATCGAACACCTTC. Its protein product is CASSRAAGSNTF.

This clonotype was counted at least ten times. The CDR3 spells CSARRPGGNEKLFF. The CDR3 DNA reads TGCAGTGCTAGGCGGCCAGGGGGAAATGAAAAACTGTTTTTT. The rearrangement joins TRBV20-1 to TRBJ1-4; TRBD1 matches at 7 bases. This CDR3 has 14 amino acids. The trim removed 3 bases at V and 5 bases at J, leaving 6 bases unmatched. CDR1 is DFQATT, CDR2 SNEGSKA, per germline (reference sequence).

The rearrangement joins TRBV2 to TRBJ1-6; TRBD1 agrees at 7 bases. Looked up from germline, CDR1 is SNHLY and CDR2 is FYNNEI. This CDR3 has 15 residues. V lost 5 bases, J lost 9 bases, and 10 bases stayed unmatched. The CDR3 DNA sequence: TGTGCCAGCAGTCCCAACAGGGGAATTGGTTCACCCCTCCACTTT. Translation: CASSPNRGIGSPLHF.

This clonotype was seen at least ten times. The V and J genes are TRBV5-5 and TRBJ2-7, with D unclear. This CDR3 has 12 amino acids. CDR1 and CDR2 (germline): SGHKS, YYEKEE (reference sequence). V was trimmed by 5 bases and J by 7 bases, leaving 13 bases between them. The CDR3 loop is CASRSIRGEQYF. The CDR3 region has the DNA TGTGCCAGCAGATCGATCCGCGGAGAGCAGTACTTC. Using reference TRBV5-5 and TRBJ2-7 for the parts outside the CDR3, the full variable domain is DAGVTQSPTHLIKTRGQQVTLRCSPISGHKSVSWYQQVLGQGPQFIFQYYEKEERGRGNFPDRFSARQFPNYSSELNVNALLLGDSALYLCASRSIRGEQYFGPGTRLTVT.

CDR3 DNA sequence: TGTGCCAGCAGCTTCACTTACTCTGGGGCCAACGTCCTGACTTTC. Protein sequence: CASSFTYSGANVLTF. The V call is TRBV7-3, the J call TRBJ2-6; D gene ambiguous. Trimming took off 3 bases at V and 0 bases at J, with 6 bases between the two ends. The CDR3 is 15 amino acids. Germline CDR1 reads SGHTA; CDR2 reads FQGTGA.

The sample holds a few counts of this clonotype. The chain links TRBV5-5 to TRBJ1-1, with D unresolved. The germline V gene encodes CDR1 SGHKS and CDR2 YYEKEE (reference sequence). The CDR3 extends over 14 amino acids. V was cut by 4 bases and J by 1 base, with 11 bases left in between. CDR3 sequence: CASSIDLWNTEAFF. DNA of the CDR3: TGTGCCAGCAGCATCGACTTGTGGAACACTGAAGCTTTCTTT. Looking up the rest from reference TRBV5-5 and TRBJ1-1 gives the full variable domain: DAGVTQSPTHLIKTRGQQVTLRCSPISGHKSVSWYQQVLGQGPQFIFQYYEKEERGRGNFPDRFSARQFPNYSSELNVNALLLGDSALYLCASSIDLWNTEAFFGQGTRLTVV.

Worth noting for this clonotype: This may stem from a read error, because a much larger clone lies one nucleotide away. The chain links TRBV7-2 to TRBJ2-7, with 7 positions matching TRBD1. This CDR3 contains 17 residues. CDR1 and CDR2 from the germline V gene are SGHTA and FQGNSA. CDR3: CASSSLDRRLITYERYF. DNA of the CDR3: TGTGCCAGCAGCTCGTTGGACAGGAGACTAATTACCTACGAGCGGTACTTC.

This clonotype was counted many times. The genes are TRBV19 and TRBJ2-7; D gene uncertain. The CDR3 is 14 residues long. CDR1 LNHDA and CDR2 SQIVND come from the germline V gene (reference sequence). With 3 bases removed from V and 2 bases from J, the gap between germline ends came to 11 bases. CDR3 residues: CASSILAGPYEQYF. CDR3 DNA sequence: TGTGCCAGTAGTATTCTGGCCGGTCCCTACGAGCAGTACTTC.

This clonotype was seen a few times. The rearrangement uses TRBV9 and TRBJ2-5, with D tentatively TRBD2 (7 bases). This CDR3 is built from 15 residues. Trimming pared 7 bases from V and 2 bases from J, leaving 18 bases between. Germline lookup yields CDR1 SGDLS and CDR2 YYNGEE. CDR3 DNA: TGTGCCAGCGGGAGGGGGGGTATAGAGCAAGAGACCCAGTACTTC. Its translation is CASGRGGIEQETQYF.

This clonotype was found once. V gene TRBV10-3 combines with J gene TRBJ1-2, with D possibly matching TRBD1 (5 bases). Germline V lookup: CDR1 ENHRY, CDR2 SYGVKD. The length of the CDR3 is 12 residues. V was clipped by 2 bases and J by 8 bases, with 9 bases between them. The CDR3 DNA is TGTGCCATCAGTGAGGGGGCGGGCGGCTACACCTTC. It translates to CAISEGAGGYTF.

The chain is built from TRBV12-3 or TRBV12-4 and TRBJ2-6; no reliable D call. Trimming cost V 8 bases and J 0 bases, with 11 bases left between them. This CDR3 region has 15 residues. CDR3 coding DNA: TGTGCCAGCCCAACGAGTACCTCTGGGGCCAACGTCCTGACTTTC. Translated: CASPTSTSGANVLTF.

This clonotype was seen many times. This chain links TRBV7-7 with TRBJ1-2; TRBD1 might be the D (6 bases). The CDR3 length is 15 residues. Trimming removed 5 bases from V and 3 bases from J, with 16 bases in between. Germline V gene sequence: CDR1 SSHAT, CDR2 FNYEAQ (reference sequence). CDR3 DNA: TGTGCCAGCAGCCCGATTGACAGGAATGACTATGGCTACACCTTC. This translates into CASSPIDRNDYGYTF.

Here the CDR3 reads CASSYSTTSPGETQYF. In DNA, the CDR3 is TGTGCCAGCAGTTACTCGACGACCAGTCCCGGGGAGACCCAGTACTTC. The chain combines TRBV6-2 or TRBV6-3 with TRBJ2-5, with D hard to call. V shed 0 bases and J shed 5 bases, with 16 bases lying between them. Germline CDR1 reads MNHEY; CDR2 reads SVGEGT. The CDR3 runs to 16 residues.

CDR3 region: CASSQDGASGANVLTF. For the CDR3, the DNA is TGCGCCAGCAGCCAAGATGGGGCATCTGGGGCCAACGTCCTGACTTTC. The chain joins TRBV4-1 to TRBJ2-6, with D tentatively TRBD1 (5 bases). Per germline, CDR1 MGHRA and CDR2 YSYEKL. Between the trimmed V and J ends, which lost 0 bases and 1 base, there was a span of 7 bases. The length of the CDR3 is 16 residues.

This clonotype has a count of ten or more. This rearrangement joins TRBV7-3 to TRBJ2-2, with a tentative D call TRBD2 (6 bases). Trimming cost V 10 bases and J 0 bases, with 6 bases left between them. CDR1 is SGHTA, CDR2 FQGTGA, per germline. The CDR3 runs 12 residues. The DNA for the CDR3 is TGTGCCACGGGGGCGAACACCGGGGAGCTGTTTTTT. Its protein is CATGANTGELFF.

This clonotype occurred many times. The chain is built from TRBV24-1 and TRBJ1-1; TRBD1 is a possible D gene (5 bases). Germline values: CDR1 KGHDR, CDR2 SFDVKD. Deletions cut 7 bases from V and 1 base from J, with 9 bases between. This CDR3 spans 13 amino acids. CDR3 coding DNA: TGTGCCACCAGGGGACCCACGAACACTGAAGCTTTCTTT. Translated: CATRGPTNTEAFF.

This clonotype occurred many times. The chain is built from TRBV19 and TRBJ2-7; no clear D. The CDR3 covers 15 residues. Germline CDR1 LNHDA, CDR2 SQIVND (reference sequence). V was clipped by 4 bases and J by 1 base, with 14 bases between them. In DNA, the CDR3 is TGTGCCAGTAGTAAGAGGTCGGTCCGGTCCTACGAGCAGTACTTC. As protein: CASSKRSVRSYEQYF.

This clonotype was counted between two and nine times. The V and J genes are TRBV27 and TRBJ1-1; D gene ambiguous. With 11 bases removed from V and 7 bases from J, the gap between germline ends came to 14 bases. CDR3 length equals 11 residues. The V gene's germline CDR1 is MNHEY and CDR2 SMNVEV (reference sequence). The CDR3 bases are TGTGCCGCGGGCCCGGTGGATGAAGCTTTCTTT. This encodes CAAGPVDEAFF.

This clonotype occurred a few times. This rearrangement joins TRBV9 to TRBJ1-6; 10 bases align to TRBD1. This CDR3 region has 18 residues. The germline CDR1 and CDR2 sequences are SGDLS and YYNGEE. V lost 0 bases, J lost 5 bases, and 8 bases stayed unmatched. The CDR3 spells CASSVAPPGTGDNSPLHF. The CDR3 DNA reads as TGTGCCAGCAGCGTAGCCCCCCCGGGGACAGGGGATAATTCACCCCTCCACTTT. Looking up the rest from reference TRBV9 and TRBJ1-6 gives the full variable domain: DSGVTQTPKHLITATGQRVTLRCSPRSGDLSVYWYQQSLDQGLQFLIQYYNGEERAKGNILERFSAQQFPDLHSELNLSSLELGDSALYFCASSVAPPGTGDNSPLHFGNGTRLTVT.

The sample holds many counts of this clonotype. The chain couples TRBV7-8 to TRBJ2-7; no definite D call. The CDR3 is made up of 13 amino acids. The V gene's germline CDR1 is SGHVS and CDR2 FQNEAQ. V was cut by 0 bases and J by 5 bases, with 8 bases left in between. DNA of the CDR3: TGTGCCAGCAGCTTAGCGGGCAGACACGAGCAGTACTTC. This sequence encodes CASSLAGRHEQYF. Together with reference TRBV7-8 and TRBJ2-7, the CDR3 gives the full variable domain: GAGVSQSPRYKVAKRGQDVALRCDPISGHVSLFWYQQALGQGPEFLTYFQNEAQLDKSGLPSDRFFAERPEGSVSTLKIQRTQQEDSAVYLCASSLAGRHEQYFGPGTRLTVT.

In DNA form, the CDR3 reads TGTGCCATCAGTGCTTTAGCGGGGGGGCGAGAGACCCAGTACTTC. This codes for CAISALAGGRETQYF. This chain uses TRBV10-3 with TRBJ2-5; 11 nucleotides align to TRBD2. CDR3 size: 15 residues. The trim removed 4 bases at V and 4 bases at J, leaving 5 bases unmatched. The germline V gene encodes CDR1 ENHRY and CDR2 SYGVKD.

The chain combines TRBV20-1 with TRBJ1-2; D is unresolved. The CDR3 contains 14 residues. CDR1 is DFQATT, CDR2 SNEGSKA, per germline (reference sequence). The V end was cut by 2 bases, the J end by 7 bases, with 17 bases between. CDR3 sequence: CSARSPDGLLGYTF. The DNA for the CDR3 is TGCAGTGCTAGATCTCCGGACGGTCTGCTTGGCTACACCTTC.

This clonotype was recorded at least ten times. The V and J genes are TRBV4-2 and TRBJ2-5; D is unclear. The CDR3 has 11 amino acids. Germline V gene data show CDR1 as LGHNA and CDR2 as YNFKEQ. V lost 1 base and J lost 7, with 4 bases in between. The CDR3 DNA sequence: TGTGCCAGCAGCCAAGGGTCGACCCAGTACTTC. As protein: CASSQGSTQYF.

This clonotype was detected a few times. The rearrangement joins TRBV6-5 to TRBJ1-1, with a possible D match to TRBD1 (6 bases). Trimming removed 5 bases at V and 0 bases at J, with 19 bases between. CDR3 length: 17 residues. Germline values: CDR1 MNHEY, CDR2 SVGAGI. The CDR3 loop is CASSKPTGFPMNTEAFF. In DNA form, the CDR3 reads TGTGCCAGCAGTAAACCTACAGGGTTCCCCATGAACACTGAAGCTTTCTTT.

This rearrangement joins TRBV29-1 to TRBJ2-2; 10 bases fit TRBD1. This CDR3 comprises 15 residues. Per the germline V gene, CDR1 is SQVTM and CDR2 is ANQGSEA. V dropped 0 bases and J dropped 4; count of bases not matched to a gene: 2. The CDR3, as DNA: TGCAGCGTTGAAGATCGGGACAGGGGCACCGGGGAGCTGTTTTTT. Its protein product is CSVEDRDRGTGELFF.

The sample holds many counts of this clonotype. The chain has TRBV29-1 and TRBJ2-7, with 7 bases fitting TRBD1. From germline, CDR1 is SQVTM and CDR2 ANQGSEA. The CDR3 runs to 13 residues. J gave up 4 bases and V 6 bases, and 9 bases lay outside the gene matches. The CDR3 DNA reads as TGCAGCGTGGGGGACAGCGAACTTTACGAGCAGTACTTC. Amino acids: CSVGDSELYEQYF.

To note about this clonotype: The junction and the germline gene differ at one end; a read error may be behind it. J is TRBJ2-6 and V is TRBV7-2; D is possibly TRBD2 (6 bases). Per germline, CDR1 SGHTA and CDR2 FQGNSA. The CDR3 is 13 residues long. This CDR3 reads CASSPGRSSTEAF. In DNA, the CDR3 is TGTGCCAGCAGCCCGGGGAGGAGTAGCACTGAAGCTTTC.

Notes on this clonotype: An end of the junction differs from the germline gene, which may be a read error. CDR3 residues: CASSFWDRGYEQYF. CDR3 DNA sequence: TGTGCCAGCAGTTTCTGGGACAGGGGCTACGAGCAGTACTTC. V gene TRBV5-1 combines with J gene TRBJ2-7; 10 nucleotides agree with TRBD1. The CDR3 sequence is 14 residues long. In germline, CDR1 is SGHRS, CDR2 YFSETQ.

Worth noting for this clonotype: A read error is possible here, since a much larger clone lies one base away. The CDR3 sequence: CATSDSSGGREAQYF. CDR3 DNA sequence: TGTGCCACCAGTGATAGTAGCGGGGGTCGGGAGGCCCAGTACTTC. The chain has TRBV24-1 and TRBJ2-5, with 9 bases identical to TRBD2. CDR3 length equals 15 residues. The V segment lost 3 bases and the J segment 9 bases; nucleotides outside the gene matches: 10. From germline, CDR1 is KGHDR and CDR2 SFDVKD.